The clone carrying this T cell receptor (beta chain) showed up just a few times. In the source study's methods: Amplification of reference gene primers provided the estimated nucleated cell counts. Data came from immunoSEQ multiplex PCR; TCRdb stores just in-frame clones and leaves some out. For V, J and clone size, that table is used; D and trimming come from the DNA. The profile shows about 51,000 clones, about 82% of them singletons. This entry comes from a study of blood T cell repertoires in COVID-19. For the study at large: COVID-19 samples from acute and convalescent phases originated in the United States, Italy and Spain. T cells, B-cell-depleted T cells, or PBMCs supplied cDNA or gDNA.

There are 14 residues in the CDR3. CDR1 and CDR2 from the germline V gene are SGHNT and YYREEE (reference sequence). V was cut by 1 base and J by 6 bases, with 12 bases left in between. The sequenced sample consisted of peripheral blood. The clonotype was recovered from a man at least 80 years old with active COVID-19. J is TRBJ2-3 and V is TRBV5-4; D might be TRBD2 (6 bases). CDR3 in amino acids: CASSLSGSLDTQYF. The CDR3 DNA sequence: TGTGCCAGCAGCTTGTCCGGGAGTTTGGATACGCAGTATTTT.